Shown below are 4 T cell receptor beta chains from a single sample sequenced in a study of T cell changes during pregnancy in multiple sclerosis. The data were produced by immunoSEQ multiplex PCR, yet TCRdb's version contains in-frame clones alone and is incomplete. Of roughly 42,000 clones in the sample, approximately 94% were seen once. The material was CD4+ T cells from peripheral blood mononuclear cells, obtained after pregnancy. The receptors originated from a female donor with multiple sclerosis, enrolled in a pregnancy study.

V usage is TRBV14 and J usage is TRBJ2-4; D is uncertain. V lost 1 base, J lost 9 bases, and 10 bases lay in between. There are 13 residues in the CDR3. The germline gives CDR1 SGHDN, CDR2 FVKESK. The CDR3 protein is CASSQVNRGIQYF. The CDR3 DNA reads TGTGCCAGCAGCCAAGTAAATCGAGGCATTCAGTACTTC.

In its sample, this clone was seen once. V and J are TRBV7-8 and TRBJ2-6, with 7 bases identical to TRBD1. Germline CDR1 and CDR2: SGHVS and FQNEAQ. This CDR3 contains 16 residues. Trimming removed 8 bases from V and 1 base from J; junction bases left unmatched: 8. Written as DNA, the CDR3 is TGTGCCAGCTCGGGGACAGCGAGTTCTGGGGCCAACGTCCTGACTTTC. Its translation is CASSGTASSGANVLTF.

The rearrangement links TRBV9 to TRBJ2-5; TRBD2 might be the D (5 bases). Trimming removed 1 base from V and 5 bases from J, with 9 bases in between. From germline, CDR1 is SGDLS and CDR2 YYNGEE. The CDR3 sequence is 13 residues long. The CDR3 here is CASSVRAEETQYF. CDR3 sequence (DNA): TGTGCCAGCAGCGTAAGAGCGGAGGAGACCCAGTACTTC.

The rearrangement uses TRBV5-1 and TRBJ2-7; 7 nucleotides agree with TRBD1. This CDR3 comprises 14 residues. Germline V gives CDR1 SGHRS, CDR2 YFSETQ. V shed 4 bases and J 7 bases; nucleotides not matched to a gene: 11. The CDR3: CASSERQGVSEQYF. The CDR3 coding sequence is TGCGCCAGCAGCGAAAGACAGGGCGTCAGTGAGCAGTACTTC.